This TCR beta chain was identified during a study of blood T cell repertoires in COVID-19. A single count supports this clone. The CDR3 spans 15 residues. V was clipped by 7 bases and J by 3 bases, with 16 bases between them. Germline CDR1 reads MNHEY; CDR2 reads SVGAGI. This table comes from immunoSEQ multiplex PCR, and its TCRdb copy is limited to in-frame clones, with some not included. Of hundreds of thousands of clones in the sample, 85% were seen once. This clonotype originated in a human donor in a cohort sampled during active COVID-19. This chain connects TRBV6-5 to TRBJ2-4; a weak D match, TRBD2 (5 bases). Material: peripheral blood. The CDR3 loop is CASTSIAGFKNIQYF. The CDR3 DNA reads as TGTGCCAGCACCTCCATCGCGGGTTTCAAAAACATTCAGTACTTC.